The 28 T cell receptor beta chains below come from one sample, sequenced in a study of cytomegalovirus exposure and HLA in healthy donors. The primer mix had 60 Vbeta and 13 Jbeta primers. The repertoire was sequenced with immunoSEQ multiplex PCR; TCRdb's copy has only in-frame clones and lacks some. The sample lists under 110,000 clones; just over 70% were seen once. Specimen: PBMCs. The receptors derive from a boy younger than 18 in good health and CMV-seronegative.

V gene TRBV9 combines with J gene TRBJ1-1, with D possibly TRBD1 on 5 matching bases. Germline V gene sequence: CDR1 SGDLS, CDR2 YYNGEE. The germline V and J ends were trimmed by 2 bases and 5 bases, with 7 bases remaining between them. This CDR3 is 12 amino acids long. CDR3 loop: CASSVGGTEAFF. The CDR3 coding sequence is TGTGCCAGCAGCGTGGGGGGAACTGAAGCTTTCTTT. The variable domain in full, completed from reference TRBV9 and TRBJ1-1, reads DSGVTQTPKHLITATGQRVTLRCSPRSGDLSVYWYQQSLDQGLQFLIQYYNGEERAKGNILERFSAQQFPDLHSELNLSSLELGDSALYFCASSVGGTEAFFGQGTRLTVV.

The rearrangement links TRBV5-1 to TRBJ2-7; 8 nucleotides agree with TRBD2. The V gene end was trimmed by 0 bases and the J gene end by 1 base; junction bases not matched to a gene: 9. Germline values: CDR1 SGHRS, CDR2 YFSETQ. CDR3 size: 17 residues. The CDR3 spells CASSLVPSGQGSYEQYF. In DNA, the CDR3 is TGCGCCAGCAGCTTGGTGCCTAGCGGGCAAGGTTCCTACGAGCAGTACTTC. Combining the CDR3 with reference TRBV5-1 and TRBJ2-7 gives the whole variable domain KAGVTQTPRYLIKTRGQQVTLSCSPISGHRSVSWYQQTPGQGLQFLFEYFSETQRNKGNFPGRFSGRQFSNSRSEMNVSTLELGDSALYLCASSLVPSGQGSYEQYFGPGTRLTVT.

The chain uses TRBV7-2 and TRBJ1-5; 7 positions agree with TRBD1. Germline assignment: CDR1 SGHTA and CDR2 FQGNSA. V gave up 4 bases and J gave up 5 bases; unmatched junction bases: 8. The CDR3 extends over 15 amino acids. Written as DNA, the CDR3 is TGTGCCAGCAGCTCTTGGACAGGTCCTGATCAGCCCCAGCATTTT. Encoded protein: CASSSWTGPDQPQHF.

V gene TRBV7-8 combines with J gene TRBJ2-2; D possibly corresponds to TRBD2 (6 bases). The ends were cut back, 1 base at V and 3 bases at J, with 12 bases in the middle. CDR3 size: 16 residues. Germline lookup yields CDR1 SGHVS and CDR2 FQNEAQ. In nucleotides, the CDR3 is TGTGCCAGCAGCTTAGGAGGGAGGTTGGACACCGGGGAGCTGTTTTTT. Translating it yields CASSLGGRLDTGELFF.

V gene TRBV6-5 combines with J gene TRBJ1-5; possibly TRBD1 for D (6 bases). Trimming left V 5 bases short and J 2 bases short, with 13 bases between. Per the germline V gene, CDR1 is MNHEY and CDR2 is SVGAGI. The CDR3 spans 15 residues. CDR3 protein: CASSRGARGNQPQHF. In DNA, the CDR3 is TGTGCCAGCAGTCGGGGGGCCAGGGGCAATCAGCCCCAGCATTTT.

The chain employs TRBV5-1 and TRBJ2-7; TRBD1 matches at 8 bases. In germline, CDR1 is SGHRS, CDR2 YFSETQ. V lost 4 bases to trimming and J lost 6 bases; unmatched junction nucleotides: 9. The CDR3 consists of 14 residues. CDR3 sequence: CASSLTGDSGEQYF. The DNA for the CDR3 is TGCGCCAGCAGCCTGACAGGGGACTCGGGCGAGCAGTACTTC.

V usage is TRBV10-1 and J usage is TRBJ2-5; no clear D. The CDR3 is 13 residues long. Per germline, CDR1 WNHNN and CDR2 SYGVQD (reference sequence). V dropped 5 bases and J dropped 1 base, with 8 bases sitting between them. CDR3 sequence (DNA): TGCGCCAGCAGTCCCCAGGTCCAAGAGACCCAGTACTTC. The encoded protein is CASSPQVQETQYF.

This chain uses TRBV9 with TRBJ2-7; TRBD1 aligns across 9 bases. This CDR3 region has 16 residues. The ends lost 3 bases at V and 3 bases at J; junction bases unmatched: 10. Germline-derived CDR1 and CDR2 are SGDLS and YYNGEE. The CDR3 DNA reads as TGTGCCAGCAGCGATAGACCCGGGACAGGGCTCTACGAGCAGTACTTC. As protein: CASSDRPGTGLYEQYF.

The V gene is TRBV4-3, the J gene TRBJ2-3; 8 bases match TRBD1. The V and J ends lost 0 bases and 3 bases, in that order; junction bases with no gene match: 8. In germline, CDR1 is LGHNA, CDR2 YSLEER. The CDR3 runs to 17 residues. For the CDR3, the DNA is TGCGCCAGCAGCCAAGAAAGGACAGGGTCTTGGACAGATACGCAGTATTTT. Protein product: CASSQERTGSWTDTQYF.

This chain links TRBV5-6 with TRBJ1-5, with D possibly matching TRBD1 (6 bases). The V end was cut by 1 base, the J end by 9 bases, with 26 bases between. Germline V CDR1 and CDR2: SGHDT, YYEEEE. CDR3 length equals 18 residues. The CDR3 DNA reads as TGTGCCAGCAGCTTGCGGGTTTCCAGGAGAGGCTTCAGGGGGCCCCAGCATTTT. Translating it yields CASSLRVSRRGFRGPQHF.

This chain connects TRBV5-5 to TRBJ1-5; 8 positions match TRBD1. CDR3 length: 18 amino acids. The germline gives CDR1 SGHKS, CDR2 YYEKEE (reference sequence). The ends lost 0 bases at V and 5 bases at J; junction bases unmatched: 13. The CDR3 region is CASSLVTGGLTSDQPQHF. CDR3 DNA sequence: TGTGCCAGCAGCTTGGTAACAGGGGGGCTTACAAGCGATCAGCCCCAGCATTTT.

The chain couples TRBV27 to TRBJ1-5; 10 bases line up with TRBD1. This CDR3 has 16 amino acids. The ends lost 0 bases at V and 7 bases at J; junction bases unmatched: 6. Germline assignment: CDR1 MNHEY and CDR2 SMNVEV (reference sequence). The CDR3 DNA is TGTGCCAGCAGTTTATCTTGGGGGGACAGGGGACAGCCCCAGCATTTT. Residues: CASSLSWGDRGQPQHF.

The chain is built from TRBV19 and TRBJ2-7; 8 bases are shared with TRBD2. Trimming at V came to 3 bases and at J to 2 bases, leaving 0 bases not matched to a gene. Germline V gene lookup returns CDR1 LNHDA and CDR2 SQIVND (reference sequence). The CDR3 contains 13 residues. CDR3 sequence reads: CASSIGGAYEQYF. In nucleotides, the CDR3 is TGTGCCAGTAGTATCGGGGGGGCCTACGAGCAGTACTTC.

This clone was seen once. The chain links TRBV7-6 to TRBJ2-3, with 11 positions matching TRBD1. CDR3 length: 15 amino acids. Looked up from germline, CDR1 is SGHVS and CDR2 is FNYEAQ. V shed 5 bases, J shed 4 bases, and the junction held 5 bases outside the gene matches. The CDR3 DNA follows: TGTGCCAGCAGCCCGGACAGGGGGCTACCAGATACGCAGTATTTT. The encoded protein is CASSPDRGLPDTQYF.

The CDR3 region is CASSLVTSGSSYNEQFF. In nucleotides, the CDR3 is TGTGCCAGCAGCTTGGTGACTAGCGGTAGCTCCTACAATGAGCAGTTCTTC. The chain combines TRBV5-6 with TRBJ2-1; 9 bases map to TRBD2. Trimming at V came to 0 bases and at J to 0 bases, leaving 4 bases not matched to a gene. In germline, CDR1 is SGHDT, CDR2 YYEEEE. CDR3 length: 17 residues.

This clone has only a few counts. The chain combines TRBV7-2 with TRBJ1-1; tentatively, D is TRBD1 (5 bases). The CDR3 is made up of 15 amino acids. The V gene lost 1 base and the J gene lost 7 bases, with 16 bases spanning the gap. CDR1 and CDR2 (germline): SGHTA, FQGNSA. CDR3 nucleotides: TGTGCCAGCAGCTTAGTAGGCGGGGGTCTGAATGAAGCTTTCTTT. Its translation is CASSLVGGGLNEAFF.

This clone was found a few times. The chain joins TRBV19 to TRBJ1-5; 9 bases are shared with TRBD1. This CDR3 contains 14 residues. V dropped 8 bases and J dropped 5; count of bases not matched to a gene: 7. CDR1 LNHDA and CDR2 SQIVND come from the germline V gene (reference sequence). The CDR3 loop is CASRDRVGYQPQHF. The CDR3 nucleotides read TGTGCCAGTCGGGACAGGGTTGGTTATCAGCCCCAGCATTTT.

This clone has a handful of counts. Sequence at one end of the junction differs from germline and may be a read error. The chain has TRBV11-2 and TRBJ2-4, with D perhaps matching TRBD1 (6 bases). This CDR3 is 12 amino acids long. The germline CDR1 and CDR2 sequences are SGHAT and FQNNGV. CDR3 sequence reads: CASSFPLGHPTF. The CDR3 DNA reads as TGTGCCAGCAGCTTTCCGCTGGGACACCCCACCTTC.

J is TRBJ2-1 and V is TRBV4-1; tentatively, D is TRBD1 (6 bases). The V and J ends lost 1 base and 7 bases respectively, with 14 bases between them. This CDR3 spans 15 amino acids. Germline loops: CDR1 MGHRA, CDR2 YSYEKL. CDR3 coding DNA: TGCGCCAGCAGCCAAGGGGCTAGGGGGTGGAATGAGCAGTTCTTC. This translates into CASSQGARGWNEQFF.

This clone was seen only a few times. The V call is TRBV6-6, the J call TRBJ1-4; TRBD1 matches at 7 bases. The CDR3 is 14 amino acids. The trim removed 6 bases at V and 10 bases at J, leaving 11 bases unmatched. CDR1 is MNHNY and CDR2 is SVGAGI in the germline V gene (reference sequence). CDR3 region: CASRNDRVRVKLFF. Written as DNA, the CDR3 is TGTGCCAGCAGAAACGACAGGGTCAGGGTAAAACTGTTTTTT.

J is TRBJ2-2 and V is TRBV5-1; the D gene is possibly TRBD1 (6 bases). The ends were cut back, 1 base at V and 7 bases at J, with 14 bases in the middle. CDR3 size: 15 residues. Germline assignment: CDR1 SGHRS and CDR2 YFSETQ. The CDR3 DNA is TGCGCCAGCAGCTTGTACAGGGAAGGAGTCGGGGAGCTGTTTTTT. Translated: CASSLYREGVGELFF.

The chain uses TRBV7-8 and TRBJ1-2; 8 nucleotides match TRBD1. Losses at the gene ends were 0 bases for V and 11 bases for J; bases not matched to a gene: 11. Germline CDR1 is SGHVS and CDR2 is FQNEAQ. The CDR3 extends over 15 amino acids. The CDR3 sequence is CASSLALSGGAGYTF. In nucleotides, the CDR3 is TGTGCCAGCAGCTTAGCGCTCTCAGGGGGCGCGGGTTACACCTTC.

The CDR3 nucleotides read TGTGCCAGCAGCTTGACTAGCGGGGGGCACGAGACCCAGTACTTC. Translated, it gives CASSLTSGGHETQYF. V and J are TRBV7-9 and TRBJ2-5; 13 bases agree with TRBD2. The CDR3 sequence is 15 residues long. Trimming cost V 3 bases and J 5 bases; bases outside gene matches: 3. Germline CDR1 and CDR2: SEHNR and FQNEAQ (reference sequence).

V gene TRBV25-1 combines with J gene TRBJ1-1; no firm D call. This CDR3 is 14 amino acids long. V gave up 6 bases and J gave up 7 bases, with 18 bases separating them. Germline values: CDR1 MGHDK, CDR2 SYGVNS. The CDR3 bases are TGTGCCAGCAGGGATGAATTGGACCGGGGTGAAGCTTTCTTT. It is translated as CASRDELDRGEAFF.

The gene calls are TRBV27 and TRBJ2-3; TRBD2 matches at 8 bases. The ends lost 4 bases at V and 2 bases at J; junction bases unmatched: 17. Germline V gene data show CDR1 as MNHEY and CDR2 as SMNVEV (reference sequence). The CDR3 has 19 amino acids. The CDR3 spells CASSSHPKWTSRNTDTQYF. CDR3 sequence (DNA): TGTGCCAGCAGTTCCCACCCGAAATGGACTAGCCGGAACACAGATACGCAGTATTTT.

CDR3 DNA sequence: TGTGCCAGCAGCTCGGGAATTTCAAATGAGCAGTTCTTC. This encodes CASSSGISNEQFF. V and J are TRBV5-6 and TRBJ2-1; perhaps TRBD2 as D (5 bases). CDR1 is SGHDT, CDR2 YYEEEE, per germline. Trimming pared 3 bases from V and 7 bases from J, leaving 11 bases between. The CDR3 loop spans 13 amino acids. The full variable domain, with the rest looked up from reference TRBV5-6 and TRBJ2-1, is DAGVTQSPTHLIKTRGQQVTLRCSPKSGHDTVSWYQQALGQGPQFIFQYYEEEERQRGNFPDRFSGHQFPNYSSELNVNALLLGDSALYLCASSSGISNEQFFGPGTRLTVL.

This clone was observed a single time. The V gene is TRBV12-1, the J gene TRBJ2-7; the table assigns TRBD2, which was not confirmed against the DNA. TRBV12-1 constitutes a pseudogene. The CDR3 is 14 amino acids. In nucleotides, the CDR3 is TGTGCCAGCAGCTCTGGACTAGCGGGTTACGAGCAGTACTTC. It translates to CASSSGLAGYEQYF.

The genes are TRBV5-1 and TRBJ2-2; a weak D match, TRBD1 (6 bases). The germline CDR1 and CDR2 sequences are SGHRS and YFSETQ. V was cut by 3 bases and J by 1 base, with 10 bases left in between. This CDR3 is 15 amino acids long. CDR3 DNA sequence: TGCGCCAGCAGCTGGACAGCTAGGAACACCGGGGAGCTGTTTTTT. It translates to CASSWTARNTGELFF.